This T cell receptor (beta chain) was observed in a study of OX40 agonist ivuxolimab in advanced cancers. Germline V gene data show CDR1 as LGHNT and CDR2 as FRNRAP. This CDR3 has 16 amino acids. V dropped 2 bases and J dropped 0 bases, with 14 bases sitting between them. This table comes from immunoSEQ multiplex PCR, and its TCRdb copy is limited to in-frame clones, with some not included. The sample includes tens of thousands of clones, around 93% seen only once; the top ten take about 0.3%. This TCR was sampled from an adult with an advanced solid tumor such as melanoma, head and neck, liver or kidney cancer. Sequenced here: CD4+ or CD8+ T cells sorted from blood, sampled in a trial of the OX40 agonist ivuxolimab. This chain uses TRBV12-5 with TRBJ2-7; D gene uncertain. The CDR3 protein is CASGLLVSSNSYEQYF. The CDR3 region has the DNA TGTGCTAGTGGTTTGTTGGTCAGCTCCAACTCCTACGAGCAGTACTTC.